Presented here are 11 T cell receptor beta chains from one specimen sequenced in a study of response to subunit inactivated influenza vaccine. TCRdb used MiXCR to reprocess the RT-PCR reads, holding one entry per CDR3 protein. The profile covers just over 300,000 distinct CDR3 sequences, with 20% to 25% appearing a single time and about 9.3% taken by the ten largest. This specimen was PBMCs from blood, taken less than 22 months after vaccination. All receptors derive from a man between 50 and 69 years old who received an inactivated influenza vaccine.

The CDR3, as DNA: TGTGCCAGCAGTTACACAGGGGGAGTTCAAGAGACCCAGTACTTC. Translating it yields CASSYTGGVQETQYF. The chain is built from TRBV6-5 and TRBJ2-5, with 8 bases identical to TRBD1. The trim removed 2 bases at V and 2 bases at J, leaving 4 bases unmatched. The CDR3 is 15 residues long. Germline loops: CDR1 MNHEY, CDR2 SVGAGI.

This clonotype was counted only a few times. The rearrangement joins TRBV28 to TRBJ2-7; 9 nucleotides agree with TRBD1. V shed 5 bases, J shed 2 bases, and the junction held 7 bases outside the gene matches. Germline values: CDR1 MDHEN, CDR2 SYDVKM. The CDR3 covers 15 residues. CDR3 in amino acids: CASSRGDRATYEQYF. DNA of the CDR3: TGTGCCAGCAGTCGGGGGGACAGGGCTACCTACGAGCAGTACTTC.

A few counts support this clonotype. The chain uses TRBV24-1 and TRBJ2-1; a possible D gene is TRBD1 (5 bases). Trimming pared 11 bases from V and 0 bases from J, leaving 13 bases between. The CDR3 consists of 14 residues. Per the germline V gene, CDR1 is KGHDR and CDR2 is SFDVKD. The CDR3 nucleotides are TGTGCCATCCAGGGCATGAGCTCCTACAATGAGCAGTTCTTC. Protein: CAIQGMSSYNEQFF.

In its sample, this clonotype was seen a few times. J is TRBJ1-1 and V is TRBV29-1; 9 bases are shared with TRBD1. The V segment lost 7 bases and the J segment 9 bases; nucleotides outside the gene matches: 6. Germline lookup yields CDR1 SQVTM and CDR2 ANQGSEA. The CDR3 sequence is 11 residues long. The CDR3 loop is CSALQGAKAFF. CDR3 bases: TGCAGCGCCTTACAGGGGGCGAAAGCTTTCTTT.

The CDR3 protein is CASSSFRGREGQKGTQYF. The CDR3 DNA is TGTGCCAGCAGCTCTTTCCGCGGGCGGGAGGGCCAGAAGGGTACGCAGTATTTT. This chain connects TRBV7-6 to TRBJ2-3, with 9 positions matching TRBD2. The CDR3 runs to 18 residues. CDR1 is SGHVS, CDR2 FNYEAQ, per germline. V lost 4 bases and J lost 8; bases outside the gene matches: 19.

The table lists this clonotype with many counts. V usage is TRBV5-1 and J usage is TRBJ1-1, with D possibly TRBD1 on 6 matching bases. Trimming cost V 4 bases and J 8 bases, with 18 bases left between them. Germline CDR1 reads SGHRS; CDR2 reads YFSETQ. CDR3 length: 14 residues. Written as DNA, the CDR3 is TGCGCCAGCAGCAAGGAGGGCAGGGGAACAGAAGCTTTCTTT. As protein: CASSKEGRGTEAFF.

This clonotype was observed a few times. The genes are TRBV10-1 and TRBJ2-5, with 8 bases aligning to TRBD1. This CDR3 contains 15 residues. V lost 2 bases, J lost 5 bases, and 7 bases stayed unmatched. Germline loops: CDR1 WNHNN, CDR2 SYGVQD (reference sequence). The CDR3 nucleotides read TGCGCCAGCAGTGAGGGACAGGGCCTGGTCGAGACCCAGTACTTC. It codes for CASSEGQGLVETQYF.

The V and J genes are TRBV30 and TRBJ2-1, with D unclear. V gave up 3 bases and J gave up 6 bases, with 9 bases separating them. The CDR3 extends over 12 amino acids. Germline CDR1 GTSNPN, CDR2 SVGIG (reference sequence). CDR3 DNA sequence: TGTGCCTGGAGATGGTTGGGCAATGAGCAGTTCTTC. Translation gives CAWRWLGNEQFF. Using reference TRBV30 and TRBJ2-1 for the parts outside the CDR3, the full variable domain is SQTIHQWPATLVQPVGSPLSLECTVEGTSNPNLYWYRQAAGRGLQLLFYSVGIGQISSEVPQNLSASRPQDRQFILSSKKLLLSDSGFYLCAWRWLGNEQFFGPGTRLTVL.

The chain has TRBV6-1 and TRBJ1-5; D gene uncertain. The CDR3 contains 13 residues. Trimming removed 7 bases at V and 5 bases at J, with 12 bases between. In germline, CDR1 is MNHNS, CDR2 SASEGT. The CDR3: CASMRTGDQPQHF. DNA for the CDR3: TGTGCCAGCATGAGGACCGGAGATCAGCCCCAGCATTTT.

For the CDR3, the DNA is TGCAGCGCCGGGGGGGTGGACGGGCGTGAGCAGTTCTTC. Translated: CSAGGVDGREQFF. J is TRBJ2-1 and V is TRBV29-1; 8 nucleotides align to TRBD2. This CDR3 contains 13 residues. Looked up from germline, CDR1 is SQVTM and CDR2 is ANQGSEA. V lost 7 bases to trimming and J lost 9 bases; unmatched junction nucleotides: 11.

This clonotype was counted many times. The chain carries TRBV9 and TRBJ1-2, with a weak D call TRBD1 (6 bases). The CDR3 loop spans 15 amino acids. Trimming took 7 bases from V and 1 from J, leaving 17 bases between them. Looked up from germline, CDR1 is SGDLS and CDR2 is YYNGEE. CDR3 sequence: CASRKGDTDNYGYTF. The CDR3 DNA reads TGTGCCAGCCGTAAGGGGGACACAGATAACTATGGCTACACCTTC.